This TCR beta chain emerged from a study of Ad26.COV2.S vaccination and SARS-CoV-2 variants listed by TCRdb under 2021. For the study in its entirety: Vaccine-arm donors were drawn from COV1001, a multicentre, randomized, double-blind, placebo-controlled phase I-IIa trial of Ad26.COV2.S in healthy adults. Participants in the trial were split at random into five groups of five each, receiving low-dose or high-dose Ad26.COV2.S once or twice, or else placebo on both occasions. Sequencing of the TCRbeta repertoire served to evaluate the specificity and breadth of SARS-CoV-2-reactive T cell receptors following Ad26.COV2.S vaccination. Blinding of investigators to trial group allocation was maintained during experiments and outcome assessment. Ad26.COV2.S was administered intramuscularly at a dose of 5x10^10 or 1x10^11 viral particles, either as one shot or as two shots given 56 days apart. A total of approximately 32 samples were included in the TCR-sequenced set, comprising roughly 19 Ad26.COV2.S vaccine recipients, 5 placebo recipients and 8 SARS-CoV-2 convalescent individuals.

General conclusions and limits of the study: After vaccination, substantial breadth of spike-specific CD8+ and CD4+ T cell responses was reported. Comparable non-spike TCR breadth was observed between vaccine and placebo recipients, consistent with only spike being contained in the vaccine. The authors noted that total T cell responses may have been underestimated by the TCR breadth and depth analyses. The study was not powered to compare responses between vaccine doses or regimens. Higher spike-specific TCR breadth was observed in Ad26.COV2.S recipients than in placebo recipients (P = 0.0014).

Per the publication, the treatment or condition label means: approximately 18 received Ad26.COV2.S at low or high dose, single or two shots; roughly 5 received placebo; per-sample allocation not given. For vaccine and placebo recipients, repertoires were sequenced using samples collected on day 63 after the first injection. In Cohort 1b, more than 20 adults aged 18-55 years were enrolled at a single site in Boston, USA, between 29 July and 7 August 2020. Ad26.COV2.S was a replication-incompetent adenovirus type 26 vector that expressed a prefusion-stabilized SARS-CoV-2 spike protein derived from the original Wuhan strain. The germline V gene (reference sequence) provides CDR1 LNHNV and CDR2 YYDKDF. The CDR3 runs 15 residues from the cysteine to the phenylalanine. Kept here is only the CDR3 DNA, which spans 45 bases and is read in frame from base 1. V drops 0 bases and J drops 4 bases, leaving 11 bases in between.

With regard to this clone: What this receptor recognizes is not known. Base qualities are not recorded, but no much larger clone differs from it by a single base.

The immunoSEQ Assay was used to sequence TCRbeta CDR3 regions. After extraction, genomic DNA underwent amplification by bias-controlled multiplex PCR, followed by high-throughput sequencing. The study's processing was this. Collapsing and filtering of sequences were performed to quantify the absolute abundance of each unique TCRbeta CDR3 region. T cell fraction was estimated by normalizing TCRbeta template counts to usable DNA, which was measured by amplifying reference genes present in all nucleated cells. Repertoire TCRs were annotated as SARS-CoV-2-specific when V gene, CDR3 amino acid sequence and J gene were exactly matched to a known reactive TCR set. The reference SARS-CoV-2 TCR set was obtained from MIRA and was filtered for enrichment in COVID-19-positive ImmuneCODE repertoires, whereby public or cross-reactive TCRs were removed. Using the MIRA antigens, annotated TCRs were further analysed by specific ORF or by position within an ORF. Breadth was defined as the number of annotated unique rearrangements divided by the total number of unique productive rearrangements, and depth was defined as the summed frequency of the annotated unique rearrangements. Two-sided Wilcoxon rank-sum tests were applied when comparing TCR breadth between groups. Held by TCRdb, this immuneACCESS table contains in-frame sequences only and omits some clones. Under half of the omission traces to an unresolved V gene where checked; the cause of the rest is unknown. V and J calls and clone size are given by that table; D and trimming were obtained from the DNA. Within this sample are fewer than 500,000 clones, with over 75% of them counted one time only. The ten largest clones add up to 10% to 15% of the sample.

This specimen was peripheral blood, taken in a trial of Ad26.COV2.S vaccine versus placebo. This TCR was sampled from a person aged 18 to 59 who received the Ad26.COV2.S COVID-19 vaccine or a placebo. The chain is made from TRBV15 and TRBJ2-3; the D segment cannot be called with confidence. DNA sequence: TGTGCCACCAGCAGAGATCGTAGACGGTCAGATACGCAGTATTTT. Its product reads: CATSRDRRRSDTQYF.